This TCR beta chain emerged from a study of blood T cells in healthy people across ages. Study-level points and caveats: Age advanced and TCR beta diversity per million T cells fell, roughly linearly. Considered underestimates were the diversity estimates obtained from one million T cells.

This clonotype was counted many times. As yet, its antigen is unknown. The junction shows a germline mismatch at one end, possibly a read error. The CDR3 covers 15 residues. Germline V gene lookup returns CDR1 MGHRA and CDR2 YSYEKL. The sample providers were healthy Caucasian people from Russia, aged roughly 6 to 90. It was with a sample-barcoded 5' primer and a J-beta primer mix that a second PCR of roughly 6 to 11 cycles was run. Every sample gave at least 2.5 million paired-end reads containing CDR3. TCRdb recomputed calls from the 5' RACE reads with MiXCR, one row per CDR3 protein. The sample lists around 1,900,000 distinct CDR3 sequences, approximately 39% occurring once.

The V call is TRBV4-1, the J call TRBJ1-5; D remains unclear. The specimen sequenced was blood. The TCR comes from a human donor in good health. The CDR3 here is CASSHLRDSNQPQHF. DNA for the CDR3: TGTGCCAGCAGCCACCTAAGGGATAGCAATCAGCCCCAGCATTTT.